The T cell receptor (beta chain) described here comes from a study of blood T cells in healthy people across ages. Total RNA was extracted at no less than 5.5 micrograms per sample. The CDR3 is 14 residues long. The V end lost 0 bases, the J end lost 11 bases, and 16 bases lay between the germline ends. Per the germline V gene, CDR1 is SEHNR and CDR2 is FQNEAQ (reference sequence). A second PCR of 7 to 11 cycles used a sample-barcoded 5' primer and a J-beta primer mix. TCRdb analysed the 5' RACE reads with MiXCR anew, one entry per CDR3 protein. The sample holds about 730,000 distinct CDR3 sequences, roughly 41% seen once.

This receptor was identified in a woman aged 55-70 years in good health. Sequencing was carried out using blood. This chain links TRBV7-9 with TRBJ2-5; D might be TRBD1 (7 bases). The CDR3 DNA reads TGTGCCAGCAGCTTAGCGGAGGGGGCGCTTGCACAGTACTTC. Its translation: CASSLAEGALAQYF. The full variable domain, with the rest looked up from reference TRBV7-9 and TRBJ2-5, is DTGVSQNPRHKITKRGQNVTFRCDPISEHNRLYWYRQTLGQGPEFLTYFQNEAQLEKSRLLSDRFSAERPKGSFSTLEIQRTEQGDSAMYLCASSLAEGALAQYFGPGTRLLVL.